The rows below give T cell receptor beta chains drawn from one sample of a study of shared clonotypes between healthy human individuals. Measured with immunoSEQ multiplex PCR; TCRdb has only the in-frame clones, and not every one. Of about 470,000 clones listed, about 85% are singletons. The sample comprised PBMCs. The origin of the receptors is a woman between 35 and 50 years old in good health. Some clones in this sample may be carry-over from other donors' samples. Both conserved end residues are part of each CDR3. D genes are given only for firm matches. Size is stated for part of the rows, as once, few or many counts, or as a class when the clone is expanded.

length | J | D | size | V | DNA | CDR3
17 | TRBJ2-3 | TRBD2 | once | TRBV4-2 | TGTGCCAGCAGCCCTCGGGCGGGAGGGCCGAGCACAGATACGCAGTATTTT | CASSPRAGGPSTDTQYF
14 | TRBJ1-2 | NA | NA | TRBV18 | TGTGCCAGCTCACCGGCGGTTTTGCGTGATGGCTACACCTTC | CASSPAVLRDGYTF
14 | TRBJ2-7 | NA | once | TRBV4-2 | TGTGCCAGCGGGAAGGGGGGAGGGGCCTACGAGCAGTACTTC | CASGKGGGAYEQYF
15 | TRBJ1-2 | NA | few | TRBV6-1 | TGTGCCAGCAGTGATCCAAGGAGGGTCCCCCATGGCTACACCTTC | CASSDPRRVPHGYTF
17 | TRBJ1-5 | TRBD1 | NA | TRBV19 | TGTGCCAGTAGTATAGCCCAGGGGGCCGATAGCAATCAGCCCCAGCATTTT | CASSIAQGADSNQPQHF
15 | TRBJ2-1 | TRBD2 | NA | TRBV2 | TGTGCCAGCAGTGAGGGACTAGCGGTGGGGCTTGGGCAGTTCTTC | CASSEGLAVGLGQFF
18 | TRBJ2-5 | TRBD2 | NA | TRBV11-2 | TGTGCCAGCAGCTTCGGGACTAGCGGGAGGGGGGGGCAAGAGACCCAGTACTTC | CASSFGTSGRGGQETQYF
14 | TRBJ2-1 | TRBD2 | once | TRBV6-1 | TGTGCCAGCAGATTTAGCGGGACCTACAATGAGCAGTTCTTC | CASRFSGTYNEQFF
12 | TRBJ1-1 | NA | few | TRBV11-2 | TGTGCCAGCAGCCTTCTGAACACTGAAGCTTTCTTT | CASSLLNTEAFF
14 | TRBJ1-2 | TRBD1 | once | TRBV28 | TGTGCCAGCAGTTCCCTGGACAGGCACTATGGCTACACCTTC | CASSSLDRHYGYTF
14 | TRBJ2-3 | NA | NA | TRBV5-1 | TGCGCCAGCAGCCCACTTCAAGCGGGAGATACGCAGTATTTT | CASSPLQAGDTQYF
13 | TRBJ1-4 | NA | many | TRBV10-3 | TGTGCCATCAGGGACCCTTACAATGAAAAACTGTTTTTT | CAIRDPYNEKLFF
9 | TRBJ1-2 | NA | NA | TRBV20-1 | TGCAGTGCTAATAGCGGCTACACCTTC | CSANSGYTF
15 | TRBJ2-1 | TRBD1 | NA | TRBV27 | TGTGCCAGCAGTTATCTGGGACAGGGGCGCAATGAGCAGTTCTTC | CASSYLGQGRNEQFF
14 | TRBJ2-7 | NA | NA | TRBV4-2 | TGTGCCAGCAGCCCGGACGGGCTCAGGTACGAGCAGTACTTC | CASSPDGLRYEQYF
14 | TRBJ1-3 | TRBD1 | many | TRBV7-9 | TGTGCCAGCAGCTCGACCGGACAGGGAGACACCATATATTTT | CASSSTGQGDTIYF
12 | TRBJ1-6 | NA | NA | TRBV28 | TGTGCCAGCAGTTTATATAATTCACCCCTCCACTTT | CASSLYNSPLHF
13 | TRBJ1-1 | TRBD1 | once | TRBV5-1 | TGCGCCAGCAGCCGACAGGGGGGGACTGAAGCTTTCTTT | CASSRQGGTEAFF
16 | TRBJ1-1 | NA | NA | TRBV4-3 | TGCGCCAGCAGCCAAGATGAGGGGGAGCCGAACACTGAAGCTTTCTTT | CASSQDEGEPNTEAFF
12 | TRBJ2-1 | NA | NA | TRBV29-1 | TGCAGCGTTGATGGTACAAACAATGAGCAGTTCTTC | CSVDGTNNEQFF
14 | TRBJ2-7 | TRBD1 | NA | TRBV7-9 | TGTGCCAGCAGGGGTGAGGGACAGGGGGAAGAGCAGTACTTC | CASRGEGQGEEQYF
14 | TRBJ1-2 | NA | once | TRBV28 | TGTGCCAGCACCCTACCCCCAGGGTCGGGAGGCTACACCTTC | CASTLPPGSGGYTF
14 | TRBJ1-1 | TRBD1 | NA | TRBV6-6 | TGTGCCAGCACCTACGACAGGGGGAGCACTGAAGCTTTCTTT | CASTYDRGSTEAFF
12 | TRBJ2-7 | TRBD1 | NA | TRBV5-1 | TGCGCCAGCAGCCGGACAGGAAACGAGCAGTACTTC | CASSRTGNEQYF
12 | TRBJ1-5 | NA | many | TRBV30 | TGTGCCTGGAGCGGAAGCAATCAGCCCCAGCATTTT | CAWSGSNQPQHF
12 | TRBJ2-3 | NA | NA | TRBV28 | TGTGCCAGCAGTAGCGGCACAGATACGCAGTATTTT | CASSSGTDTQYF
15 | TRBJ2-7 | TRBD1 | NA | TRBV6-5 | TGTGCCAGCAGTTACTCGTGGACAGGGTTGGACGAGCAGTACTTC | CASSYSWTGLDEQYF
13 | TRBJ2-7 | NA | NA | TRBV7-9 | TGTGCCAGCAGCTTAACACCCTCCTACGAGCAGTACTTC | CASSLTPSYEQYF
14 | TRBJ2-7 | NA | NA | TRBV6-5 | TGTGCCAGCAGTTATAGGGGGGACTCCTACGAGCAGTACTTC | CASSYRGDSYEQYF
15 | TRBJ2-2 | NA | NA | TRBV9 | TGTGCCAGCAGCCTTTTACTCGGGGATCCCGGGGAGCTGTTTTTT | CASSLLLGDPGELFF
16 | TRBJ1-5 | NA | few | TRBV30 | TGTGCCTGGAGTGCGGGGCGGGGGCTCGGCAATCAGCCCCAGCATTTT | CAWSAGRGLGNQPQHF